This note documents a single T cell receptor beta chain sequence. The data originate from a study of cytomegalovirus exposure and HLA in healthy donors. The PCR was carried out with 60 Vbeta primers and 13 Jbeta primers. Produced via immunoSEQ multiplex PCR; TCRdb's table is partial and in-frame only. This table holds 150,000 to 200,000 clones, around 75% found once. The V and J ends lost 5 bases and 7 bases respectively, with 18 bases between them. There are 15 residues in the CDR3. Germline V CDR1 and CDR2: SGHNT, YENEEA. This clonotype originated in a woman in her fifties or sixties in good health and CMV-seronegative. The V gene is TRBV11-3, the J gene TRBJ1-5, with a weak D call TRBD1 (6 bases). The sequencing sample was made of PBMCs. In DNA, the CDR3 is TGTGCCAGCAGCGCCGGGACATTTGGTGAGCAGCCCCAGCATTTT. Translation gives CASSAGTFGEQPQHF.